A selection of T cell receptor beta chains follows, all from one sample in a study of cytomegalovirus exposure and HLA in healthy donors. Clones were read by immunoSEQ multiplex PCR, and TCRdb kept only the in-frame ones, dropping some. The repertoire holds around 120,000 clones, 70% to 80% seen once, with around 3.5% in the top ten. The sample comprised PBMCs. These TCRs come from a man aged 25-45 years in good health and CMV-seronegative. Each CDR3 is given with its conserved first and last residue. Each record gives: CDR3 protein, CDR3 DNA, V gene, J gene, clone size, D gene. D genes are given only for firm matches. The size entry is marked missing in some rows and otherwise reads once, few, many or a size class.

CDR3aa: CASSLSTSGGVISLNEQFF
CDR3nt: TGTGCCAGCAGCTTGTCGACTAGCGGGGGCGTAATCTCTCTCAATGAGCAGTTCTTC
v_gene: TRBV7-9
j_gene: TRBJ2-1
abundance: .
d_gene: TRBD2

CDR3aa: CASGGGSYEQYF
CDR3nt: TGTGCCAGCGGGGGCGGGAGCTACGAGCAGTACTTC
v_gene: TRBV6-6
j_gene: TRBJ2-7
abundance: .
d_gene: .

CDR3aa: CASSLDRTGELFF
CDR3nt: TGCGCCAGCAGCTTGGACAGGACCGGGGAGCTGTTTTTT
v_gene: TRBV5-1
j_gene: TRBJ2-2
abundance: .
d_gene: .

CDR3aa: CASSSGTSDEQYF
CDR3nt: TGTGCCAGCAGTTCGGGGACTAGCGACGAGCAGTACTTC
v_gene: TRBV28
j_gene: TRBJ2-7
abundance: few
d_gene: TRBD2

CDR3aa: CASSRSAGATNEKLFF
CDR3nt: TGTGCCAGCAGCCGTTCGGCGGGCGCAACTAATGAAAAACTGTTTTTT
v_gene: TRBV14
j_gene: TRBJ1-4
abundance: few
d_gene: .

CDR3aa: CSVAGLAGYQETQYF
CDR3nt: TGCAGCGTTGCCGGACTAGCGGGGTATCAAGAGACCCAGTACTTC
v_gene: TRBV29-1
j_gene: TRBJ2-5
abundance: once
d_gene: TRBD2

CDR3aa: CASSPLGGQGSPLHF
CDR3nt: TGTGCCAGCTCACCACTTGGGGGACAGGGTTCACCCCTCCACTTT
v_gene: TRBV18
j_gene: TRBJ1-6
abundance: .
d_gene: TRBD1

CDR3aa: CASSTGQGLANQPQHF
CDR3nt: TGTGCCAGTAGTACGGGACAGGGCCTGGCGAATCAGCCCCAGCATTTT
v_gene: TRBV19
j_gene: TRBJ1-5
abundance: .
d_gene: TRBD1

CDR3aa: CASSLEQGTVETQYF
CDR3nt: TGCGCCAGCAGCTTAGAACAGGGGACTGTGGAAACCCAGTACTTC
v_gene: TRBV5-1
j_gene: TRBJ2-5
abundance: .
d_gene: .

CDR3aa: CASSPPPGNTIYF
CDR3nt: TGTGCCAGCAGCCCCCCTCCCGGAAACACCATATATTTT
v_gene: TRBV28
j_gene: TRBJ1-3
abundance: .
d_gene: .

CDR3aa: CASSSWTGTDGYTF
CDR3nt: TGCGCCAGCAGCTCCTGGACAGGGACTGATGGCTACACCTTC
v_gene: TRBV5-1
j_gene: TRBJ1-2
abundance: .
d_gene: TRBD1